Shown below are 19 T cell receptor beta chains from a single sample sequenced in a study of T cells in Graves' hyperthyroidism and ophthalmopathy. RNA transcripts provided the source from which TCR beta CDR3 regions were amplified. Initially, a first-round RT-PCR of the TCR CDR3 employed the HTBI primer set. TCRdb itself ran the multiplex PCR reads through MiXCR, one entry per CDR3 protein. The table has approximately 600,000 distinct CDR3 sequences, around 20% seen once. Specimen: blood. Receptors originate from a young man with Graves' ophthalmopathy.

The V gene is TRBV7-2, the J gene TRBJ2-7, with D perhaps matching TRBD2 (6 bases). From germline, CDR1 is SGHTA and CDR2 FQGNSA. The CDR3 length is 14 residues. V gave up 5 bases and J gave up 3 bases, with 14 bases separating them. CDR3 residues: CASSPHGGVYEQYF. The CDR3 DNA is TGTGCCAGCAGCCCCCATGGAGGGGTCTACGAGCAGTACTTC.

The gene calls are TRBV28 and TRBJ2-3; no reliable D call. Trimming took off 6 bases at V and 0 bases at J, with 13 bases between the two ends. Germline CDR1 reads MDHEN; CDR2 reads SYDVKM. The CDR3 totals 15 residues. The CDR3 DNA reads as TGTGCCAGCAGCCCAAAGGAGAGTAGCACAGATACGCAGTATTTT. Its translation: CASSPKESSTDTQYF.

The CDR3: CASGSAGTGQKGAFF. CDR3 DNA sequence: TGTGCCAGCGGTTCAGCCGGGACAGGGCAAAAGGGCGCTTTCTTT. V usage is TRBV6-1 and J usage is TRBJ1-1; 9 nucleotides line up with TRBD1. V trimming: 8 bases; J trimming: 11 bases; junction bases outside the gene matches: 18. The CDR3 runs 15 residues. Germline V lookup: CDR1 MNHNS, CDR2 SASEGT.

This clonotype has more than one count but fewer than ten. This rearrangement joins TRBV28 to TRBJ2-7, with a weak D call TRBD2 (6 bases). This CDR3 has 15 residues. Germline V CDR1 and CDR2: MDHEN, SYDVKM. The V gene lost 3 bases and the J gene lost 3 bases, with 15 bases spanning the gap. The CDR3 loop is CASSFVAETDYEQYF. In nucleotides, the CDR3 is TGTGCCAGCAGTTTTGTAGCGGAAACTGACTACGAGCAGTACTTC.

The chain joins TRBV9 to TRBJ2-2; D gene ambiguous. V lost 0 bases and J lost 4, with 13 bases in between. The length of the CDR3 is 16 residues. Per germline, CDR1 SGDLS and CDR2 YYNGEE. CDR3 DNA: TGTGCCAGCAGCGTAGCTGTGGGATCGCGCACCGGGGAGCTGTTTTTT. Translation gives CASSVAVGSRTGELFF.

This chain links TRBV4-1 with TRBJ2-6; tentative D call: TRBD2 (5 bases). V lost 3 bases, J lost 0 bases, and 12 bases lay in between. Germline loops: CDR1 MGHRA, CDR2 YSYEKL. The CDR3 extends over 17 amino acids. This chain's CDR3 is CASSQSVRGSGANVLTF. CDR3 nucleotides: TGCGCCAGCAGCCAGTCCGTCCGGGGCTCTGGGGCCAACGTCCTGACTTTC.

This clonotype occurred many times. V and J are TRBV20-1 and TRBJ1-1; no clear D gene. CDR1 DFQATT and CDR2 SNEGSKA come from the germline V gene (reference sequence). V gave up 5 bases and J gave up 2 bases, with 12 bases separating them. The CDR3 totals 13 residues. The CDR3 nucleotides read TGCAGTGCTGGAAACGGGCCCAACACTGAAGCTTTCTTT. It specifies CSAGNGPNTEAFF.

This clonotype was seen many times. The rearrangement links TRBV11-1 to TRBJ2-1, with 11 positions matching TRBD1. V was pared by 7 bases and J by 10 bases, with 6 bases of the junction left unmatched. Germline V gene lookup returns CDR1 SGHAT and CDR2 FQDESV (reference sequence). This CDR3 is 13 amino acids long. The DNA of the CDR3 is TGTGCCAGCACCTACCGGACAGGGGGCGAGCAGTTCTTC. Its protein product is CASTYRTGGEQFF.

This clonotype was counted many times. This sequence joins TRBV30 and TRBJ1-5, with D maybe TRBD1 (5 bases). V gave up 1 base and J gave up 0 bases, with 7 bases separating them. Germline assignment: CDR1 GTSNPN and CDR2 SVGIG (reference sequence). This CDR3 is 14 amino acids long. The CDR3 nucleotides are TGTGCCTGGAGTGGAGACAGTAGCAATCAGCCCCAGCATTTT. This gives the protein CAWSGDSSNQPQHF.

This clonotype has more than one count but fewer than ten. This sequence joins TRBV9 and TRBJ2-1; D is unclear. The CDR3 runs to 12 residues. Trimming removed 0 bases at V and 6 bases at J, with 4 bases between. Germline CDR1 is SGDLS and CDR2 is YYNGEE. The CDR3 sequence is CASSVGPNEQFF. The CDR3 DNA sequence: TGTGCCAGCAGCGTAGGACCCAATGAGCAGTTCTTC. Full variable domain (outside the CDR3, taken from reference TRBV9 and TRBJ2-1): DSGVTQTPKHLITATGQRVTLRCSPRSGDLSVYWYQQSLDQGLQFLIQYYNGEERAKGNILERFSAQQFPDLHSELNLSSLELGDSALYFCASSVGPNEQFFGPGTRLTVL.

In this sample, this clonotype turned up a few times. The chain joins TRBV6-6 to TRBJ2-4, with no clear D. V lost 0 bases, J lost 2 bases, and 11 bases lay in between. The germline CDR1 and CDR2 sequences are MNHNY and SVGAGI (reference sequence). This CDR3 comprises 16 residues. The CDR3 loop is CASSYSRLSTKNIQYF. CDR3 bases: TGTGCCAGCAGTTACTCCCGGCTCAGTACCAAAAACATTCAGTACTTC.

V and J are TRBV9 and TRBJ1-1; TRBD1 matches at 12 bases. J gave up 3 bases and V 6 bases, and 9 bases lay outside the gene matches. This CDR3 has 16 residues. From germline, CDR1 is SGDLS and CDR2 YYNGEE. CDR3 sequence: CASTPGTGGGDTEAFF. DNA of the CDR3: TGTGCCAGCACCCCCGGGACAGGGGGCGGGGACACTGAAGCTTTCTTT.

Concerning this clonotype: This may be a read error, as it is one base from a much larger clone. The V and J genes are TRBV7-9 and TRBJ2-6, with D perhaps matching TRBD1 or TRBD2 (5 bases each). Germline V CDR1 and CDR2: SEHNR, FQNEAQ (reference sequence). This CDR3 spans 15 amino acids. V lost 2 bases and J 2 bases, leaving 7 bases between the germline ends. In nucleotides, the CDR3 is TGTGCCAGCAGCTTACAGGGACCTGGGGCCAACGTCCTGACTTTC. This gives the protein CASSLQGPGANVLTF.

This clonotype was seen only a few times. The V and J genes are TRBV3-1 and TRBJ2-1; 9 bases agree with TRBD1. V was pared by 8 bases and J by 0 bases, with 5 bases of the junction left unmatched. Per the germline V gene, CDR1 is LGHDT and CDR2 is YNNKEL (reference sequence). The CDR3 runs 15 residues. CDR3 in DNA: TGTGCCAGCGCCCCGGGACAGGGCTCCTACAATGAGCAGTTCTTC. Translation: CASAPGQGSYNEQFF.

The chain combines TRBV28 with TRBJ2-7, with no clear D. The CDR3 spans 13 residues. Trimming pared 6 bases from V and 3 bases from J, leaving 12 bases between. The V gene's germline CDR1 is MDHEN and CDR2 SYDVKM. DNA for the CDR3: TGTGCCAGCAGGGGTGGGCAGCTCTACGAGCAGTACTTC. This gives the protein CASRGGQLYEQYF.

The CDR3 sequence: CASSELAGGGDTQYF. The CDR3, as DNA: TGTGCCAGCAGTGAACTAGCGGGAGGAGGAGATACGCAGTATTTT. The V and J genes are TRBV2 and TRBJ2-3; 11 positions match TRBD2. The CDR3 totals 15 residues. Per the germline V gene, CDR1 is SNHLY and CDR2 is FYNNEI. V was clipped by 2 bases and J by 5 bases; unmatched bases: 3.

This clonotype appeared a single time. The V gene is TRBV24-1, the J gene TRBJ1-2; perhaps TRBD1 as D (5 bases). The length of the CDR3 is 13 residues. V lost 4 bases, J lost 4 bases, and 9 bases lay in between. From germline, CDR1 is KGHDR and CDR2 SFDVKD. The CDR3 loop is CATSDSQGYGYTF. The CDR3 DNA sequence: TGTGCCACCAGTGACTCGCAGGGCTATGGCTACACCTTC.

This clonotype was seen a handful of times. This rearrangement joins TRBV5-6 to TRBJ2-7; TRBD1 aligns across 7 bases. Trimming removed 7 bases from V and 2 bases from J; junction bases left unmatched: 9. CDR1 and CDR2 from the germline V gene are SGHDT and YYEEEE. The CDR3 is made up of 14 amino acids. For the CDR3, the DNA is TGTGCCAGCGGGACCGGGACAGCAACCTACGAGCAGTACTTC. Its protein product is CASGTGTATYEQYF.

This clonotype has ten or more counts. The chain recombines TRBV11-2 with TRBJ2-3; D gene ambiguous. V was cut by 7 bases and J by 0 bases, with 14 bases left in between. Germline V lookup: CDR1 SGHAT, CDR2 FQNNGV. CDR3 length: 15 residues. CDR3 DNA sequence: TGTGCCAGCACCCATCTCGCTCCTAGCACAGATACGCAGTATTTT. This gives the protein CASTHLAPSTDTQYF.